This is a list of T cell receptor beta chains from one sample in a study of CD8 T cells in ankylosing spondylitis. TCRdb redid the calling of the 5' RACE reads with MiXCR, one entry per CDR3 protein. The top ten clones hold approximately 32% of a sample with some 240,000 distinct CDR3 sequences, about 18% of them seen once. Material for sequencing was blood, either unsorted or a sorted T cell fraction (not recorded which). These receptors all come from a male donor with ankylosing spondylitis or in good health (not recorded which). The CDR3 runs from the conserved cysteine through the conserved F or W. The D gene is left open where the match is weak. The size field is filled for only some rows; it gives once, few, many or a size class.

J: TRBJ1-5
size: .
V: TRBV28
D: .
DNA: TGTGCCAGCAGTTTCATCACCCTGTCAAGTGGGGATCAGCCCCAGCATTTT
CDR3: CASSFITLSSGDQPQHF

J: TRBJ2-3
size: few
V: TRBV6-1
D: .
DNA: TGTGCCAGCAGAATAACTGGGACTCCAGATACGCAGTATTTT
CDR3: CASRITGTPDTQYF

J: TRBJ2-7
size: few
V: TRBV6-1
D: .
DNA: TGTGCCAGCAGTGAAGTTGACAGGCTCCGTGGGTACGAGCAGTACTTC
CDR3: CASSEVDRLRGYEQYF

J: TRBJ2-3
size: many
V: TRBV27
D: .
DNA: TGTGCCAGCAGTCCAGGCACAGATACGCAGTATTTT
CDR3: CASSPGTDTQYF

J: TRBJ2-5
size: .
V: TRBV4-2
D: TRBD2
DNA: TGTGCCAGCAGCCACTTCTCCGGGACTAGCGGGGCCCAAGAGACCCAGTACTTC
CDR3: CASSHFSGTSGAQETQYF

J: TRBJ1-2
size: few
V: TRBV12-3/TRBV12-4
D: TRBD1
DNA: TGTGCCAGCAGTCCCGGGACAGCATCAGCTAACTATGGCTACACCTTC
CDR3: CASSPGTASANYGYTF

J: TRBJ2-7
size: few
V: TRBV20-1
D: TRBD2
DNA: TGCAGTGCTAGAGATCTAGCGGGCACGTCCTACGAGCAGTACTTC
CDR3: CSARDLAGTSYEQYF

J: TRBJ2-7
size: .
V: TRBV6-1
D: .
DNA: TGTGCCAGCAGTGAACGGTTTCTGGACGAGCAGTACTTC
CDR3: CASSERFLDEQYF

J: TRBJ2-1
size: few
V: TRBV10-3
D: TRBD1
DNA: TGTGCCATCAGTCCTGACAGGGGGGCTTCCAATGAGCAGTTCTTC
CDR3: CAISPDRGASNEQFF

J: TRBJ2-5
size: .
V: TRBV2
D: .
DNA: TGTGCCAGCAGGGACACTAGGGGGGCGGAGACCCAGTACTTC
CDR3: CASRDTRGAETQYF

J: TRBJ2-2
size: few
V: TRBV4-1
D: .
DNA: TGCGCCAGCAGCCAACAGGCTCTCACCGGGGAGCTGTTTTTT
CDR3: CASSQQALTGELFF

J: TRBJ2-1
size: .
V: TRBV7-9
D: .
DNA: TGTGCCAGCAGCTTAGTGAACAATGAGCAGTTCTTC
CDR3: CASSLVNNEQFF

J: TRBJ2-5
size: .
V: TRBV7-9
D: TRBD1
DNA: TGTGCCAGCAGCCCCAGACAGGGGGGGTACCAAGAGACCCAGTACTTC
CDR3: CASSPRQGGYQETQYF

J: TRBJ2-3
size: .
V: TRBV28
D: TRBD2
DNA: TGTGCCAGCACTATAGGACTAGCGGGCAGCACAGATACGCAGTATTTT
CDR3: CASTIGLAGSTDTQYF

J: TRBJ2-7
size: few
V: TRBV5-1
D: .
DNA: TGCGCCAGCAGCTTGGGTACGGACTCCTACGAGCAGTACTTC
CDR3: CASSLGTDSYEQYF

J: TRBJ2-7
size: .
V: TRBV3-1
D: TRBD2
DNA: TGTGCCAGCAGCCCTTCGTCGGGACTAGCCGCGACCTACGAGCAGTACTTC
CDR3: CASSPSSGLAATYEQYF

J: TRBJ2-2
size: .
V: TRBV4-3
D: TRBD2
DNA: TGCGCCAGCAGCCAAGAGCCGGGACTAGGGACCGGGGAGCTGTTTTTT
CDR3: CASSQEPGLGTGELFF

J: TRBJ2-7
size: .
V: TRBV20-1
D: TRBD2
DNA: TGCAGTGCTAGACACGGTCCGGGGGGGCTAGTTGGTGAGCAGTACTTC
CDR3: CSARHGPGGLVGEQYF

J: TRBJ1-2
size: few
V: TRBV29-1
D: .
DNA: TGCAGCGCCCGGGCAGGGTTGGGCTATGGCTACACCTTC
CDR3: CSARAGLGYGYTF

J: TRBJ2-7
size: .
V: TRBV4-1
D: TRBD1
DNA: TGCGCCAGCAGCCATAGACAGGGGACGGACGAGCAGTACTTC
CDR3: CASSHRQGTDEQYF

J: TRBJ2-7
size: many
V: TRBV4-1
D: .
DNA: TGCGCCAGCAGCCAAGTCCACCAGGGCCACGAGCAGTACTTC
CDR3: CASSQVHQGHEQYF

J: TRBJ1-1
size: few
V: TRBV12-3/TRBV12-4
D: .
DNA: TGTGCCAGCAGTTCAGGTGGGGTTGGAGCTTTCTTT
CDR3: CASSSGGVGAFF

J: TRBJ1-6
size: few
V: TRBV5-5
D: .
DNA: TGTGCCAGCAGCTCTCCGGGGGTCGGGAATTCACCCCTCCACTTT
CDR3: CASSSPGVGNSPLHF

J: TRBJ2-3
size: .
V: TRBV7-9
D: .
DNA: TGTGCCAGCAGCCAAACAGGCACTAGCACAGATACGCAGTATTTT
CDR3: CASSQTGTSTDTQYF

J: TRBJ2-7
size: .
V: TRBV2
D: TRBD1
DNA: TGTGCCAGCCGGGACAGGGTACCCTACGAGCAGTACTTC
CDR3: CASRDRVPYEQYF

J: TRBJ2-1
size: few
V: TRBV9
D: .
DNA: TGTGCCAGCAGCGTAGCAGTAATGGGGACTGAGCAGTTCTTC
CDR3: CASSVAVMGTEQFF

J: TRBJ2-1
size: many
V: TRBV5-6
D: .
DNA: TGTGCCAGCAGCTTGGTGGCCCTAGGGCGGAATGAGCAGTTCTTC
CDR3: CASSLVALGRNEQFF

J: TRBJ1-4
size: many
V: TRBV12-3/TRBV12-4
D: TRBD1
DNA: TGTGCCAGCAGTCCTAGAGACAGGGGGCTTGAAAAACTGTTTTTT
CDR3: CASSPRDRGLEKLFF

J: TRBJ1-1
size: few
V: TRBV6-5
D: .
DNA: TGTGCCACCCAACAAAACACTGAAGCTTTCTTT
CDR3: CATQQNTEAFF

J: TRBJ2-1
size: .
V: TRBV15
D: TRBD2
DNA: TGTGCCACCAGCAGAGATGGGCGGGAGCCCTACAATGAGCAGTTCTTC
CDR3: CATSRDGREPYNEQFF

J: TRBJ2-2
size: few
V: TRBV12-3/TRBV12-4
D: .
DNA: TGTGCCAGCAAAGGGTGGACCGGGGAGCTGTTTTTT
CDR3: CASKGWTGELFF

J: TRBJ2-7
size: .
V: TRBV27
D: .
DNA: TGTGCCAGCAGTTTCCTCCCAGACAGAGGTGAAGAGTACTTC
CDR3: CASSFLPDRGEEYF

J: TRBJ1-1
size: .
V: TRBV5-1
D: .
DNA: TGCGCCAGCAGCCCGGACATAGACACTGAAGCTTTCTTT
CDR3: CASSPDIDTEAFF

J: TRBJ2-1
size: few
V: TRBV13
D: TRBD2
DNA: TGTGCCAGCAGCGAGAAGACTAGCGGGAGCTTATATGAGCAGTTCTTC
CDR3: CASSEKTSGSLYEQFF

J: TRBJ2-3
size: .
V: TRBV6-1
D: TRBD2
DNA: TGTGCCAGCAGTGAAGTAACAGCGGGAGGGCCAACAGATACGCAGTATTTT
CDR3: CASSEVTAGGPTDTQYF

J: TRBJ2-1
size: .
V: TRBV28
D: .
DNA: TGTGCCAGCAGCCGCCTCGGTCTACCCTACAATGAGCAGTTCTTC
CDR3: CASSRLGLPYNEQFF

J: TRBJ1-6
size: few
V: TRBV12-3/TRBV12-4
D: .
DNA: TGTGCCAGCAGTTATGGCACGATTAGTTCACCCCTCCACTTT
CDR3: CASSYGTISSPLHF

J: TRBJ2-7
size: few
V: TRBV10-3
D: TRBD2
DNA: TGTGCCATCAGTGATCCCCGGACTAGCGGGAGGTTTGAGCAGTACTTC
CDR3: CAISDPRTSGRFEQYF

J: TRBJ2-1
size: few
V: TRBV5-5
D: .
DNA: TGTGCCAGCAGCTTGGCCCGTTCCAATGAGCAGTTCTTC
CDR3: CASSLARSNEQFF

J: TRBJ2-7
size: few
V: TRBV5-1
D: TRBD2
DNA: TGCGCCAGCAGCTTCCGGGACGGGGGGACCTACGAGCAGTACTTC
CDR3: CASSFRDGGTYEQYF